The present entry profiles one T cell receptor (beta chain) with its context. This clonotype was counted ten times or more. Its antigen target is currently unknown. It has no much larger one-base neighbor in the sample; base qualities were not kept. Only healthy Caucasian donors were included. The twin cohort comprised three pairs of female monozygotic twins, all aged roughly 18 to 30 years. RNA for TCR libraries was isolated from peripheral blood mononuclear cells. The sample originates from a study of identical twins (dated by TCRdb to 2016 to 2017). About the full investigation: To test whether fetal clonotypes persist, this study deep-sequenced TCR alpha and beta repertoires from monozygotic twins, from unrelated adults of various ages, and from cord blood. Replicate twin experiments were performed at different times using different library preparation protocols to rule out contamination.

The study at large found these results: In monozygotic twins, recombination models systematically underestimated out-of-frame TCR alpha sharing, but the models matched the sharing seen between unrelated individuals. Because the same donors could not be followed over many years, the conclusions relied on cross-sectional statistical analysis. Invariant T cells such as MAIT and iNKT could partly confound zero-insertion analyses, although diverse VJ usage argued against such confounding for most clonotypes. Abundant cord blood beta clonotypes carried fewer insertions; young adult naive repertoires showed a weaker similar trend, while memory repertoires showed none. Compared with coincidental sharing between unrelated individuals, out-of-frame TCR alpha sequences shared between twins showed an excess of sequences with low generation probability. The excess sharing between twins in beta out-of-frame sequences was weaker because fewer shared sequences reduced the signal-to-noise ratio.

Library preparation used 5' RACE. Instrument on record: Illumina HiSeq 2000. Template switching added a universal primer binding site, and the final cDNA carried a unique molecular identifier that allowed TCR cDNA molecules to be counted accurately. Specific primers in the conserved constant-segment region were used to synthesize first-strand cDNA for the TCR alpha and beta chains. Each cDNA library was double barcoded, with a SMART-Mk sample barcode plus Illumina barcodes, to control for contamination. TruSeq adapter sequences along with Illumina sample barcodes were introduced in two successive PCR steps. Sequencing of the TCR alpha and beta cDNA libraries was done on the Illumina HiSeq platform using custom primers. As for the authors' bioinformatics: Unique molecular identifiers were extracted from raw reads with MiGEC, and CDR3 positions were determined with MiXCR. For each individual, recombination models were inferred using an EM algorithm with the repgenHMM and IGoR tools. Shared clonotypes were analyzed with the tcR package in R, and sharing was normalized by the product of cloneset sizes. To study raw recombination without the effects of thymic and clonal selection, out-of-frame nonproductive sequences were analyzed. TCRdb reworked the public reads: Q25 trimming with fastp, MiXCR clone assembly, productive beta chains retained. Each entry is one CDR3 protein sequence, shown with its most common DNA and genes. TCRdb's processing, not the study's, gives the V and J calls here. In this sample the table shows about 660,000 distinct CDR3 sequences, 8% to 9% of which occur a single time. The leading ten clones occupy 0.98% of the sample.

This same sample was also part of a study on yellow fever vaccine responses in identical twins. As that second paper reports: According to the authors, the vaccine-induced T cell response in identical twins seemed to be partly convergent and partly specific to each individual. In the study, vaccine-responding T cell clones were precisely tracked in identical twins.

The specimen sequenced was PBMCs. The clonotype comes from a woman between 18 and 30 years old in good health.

The nucleotides are TGTGCCAGCAGTGACCCGGACCGGGATTTGGACACCGGGGAGCTGTTTTTT. Its product reads: CASSDPDRDLDTGELFF. The receptor chain draws on TRBV6-4 and TRBJ2-2; tentative D gene TRBD2, with 5 bases matching. Taken from cysteine to phenylalanine, the CDR3 has 17 residues. The kept DNA is CDR3 alone, 51 bases in frame from the first base. Trimming at the junction amounts to 2 bases on V and 3 bases on J, and the germline ends lie 16 bases apart. CDR1 is given as MRHNA and CDR2 as SNTAGT, both from the germline V gene.